These 19 T cell receptor beta chains share one sample of origin, sequenced in a study of T cell changes during pregnancy in multiple sclerosis. Sequencing was performed with immunoSEQ multiplex PCR; in TCRdb, only in-frame clones are kept and a portion is missing. The sample has some 71,000 clones, 91% seen once. The sample in question was CD4+ T cells from peripheral blood mononuclear cells, obtained in the third trimester of pregnancy. All receptors derive from a female donor in good health, enrolled as a control in a pregnancy study.

The chain combines TRBV7-9 with TRBJ2-5, with D possibly being TRBD2 (5 bases). From germline, CDR1 is SEHNR and CDR2 FQNEAQ (reference sequence). The CDR3 consists of 14 residues. V lost 3 bases and J 2 bases, leaving 10 bases between the germline ends. The CDR3 region has the DNA TGTGCCAGCAGCTTCTCACTAGAACAAGAGACCCAGTACTTC. It codes for CASSFSLEQETQYF.

Turning to this clone: The same CDR3 arises from other DNA sequences in this sample as well. The chain links TRBV6-5 to TRBJ1-3; the D is unclear. The germline V gene encodes CDR1 MNHEY and CDR2 SVGAGI. Trimming left V 6 bases short and J 4 bases short, with 10 bases between. This CDR3 spans 13 amino acids. The CDR3 coding sequence is TGTGCCAGCAGCCTCAACTCCGGAAACACCATATATTTT. It translates to CASSLNSGNTIYF.

The V and J genes are TRBV11-1 and TRBJ2-7, with D maybe TRBD1 (5 bases). The CDR3 contains 13 residues. Trimming took off 5 bases at V and 5 bases at J, with 13 bases between the two ends. Per the germline V gene, CDR1 is SGHAT and CDR2 is FQDESV (reference sequence). This chain's CDR3 is CASSPDTGDEQYF. In nucleotides, the CDR3 is TGTGCCAGCAGCCCGGACACGGGTGACGAGCAGTACTTC.

The chain links TRBV11-3 to TRBJ1-3; D remains ambiguous. Germline CDR1 and CDR2: SGHNT and YENEEA. The length of the CDR3 is 15 residues. Trimming left V 1 base short and J 2 bases short, with 9 bases between. The chain's CDR3 is CASSLGPGPGNTIYF. CDR3 nucleotides: TGTGCCAGCAGCTTAGGCCCAGGCCCTGGAAACACCATATATTTT.

This rearrangement joins TRBV12-5 to TRBJ2-3; 11 bases fit TRBD2. Trimming cost V 2 bases and J 0 bases; bases outside gene matches: 10. CDR3 length: 19 residues. Germline loops: CDR1 LGHNT, CDR2 FRNRAP. The CDR3 sequence is CASGLLPTSGALSTDTQYF. The CDR3 DNA sequence: TGTGCTAGTGGTTTGTTGCCGACTAGCGGGGCTCTGAGCACAGATACGCAGTATTTT.

This chain joins TRBV28 and TRBJ1-5; D remains unclear. Germline V gene data show CDR1 as MDHEN and CDR2 as SYDVKM. This CDR3 is built from 17 residues. Trimming cost V 1 base and J 0 bases, with 13 bases left between them. The CDR3 sequence: CASSLFGRTYSNQPQHF. CDR3 nucleotide sequence: TGTGCCAGCAGTTTATTTGGCCGGACTTATAGCAATCAGCCCCAGCATTTT.

V usage is TRBV7-2 and J usage is TRBJ1-1; D not certain. This CDR3 comprises 14 residues. With 5 bases removed from V and 1 base from J, the gap between germline ends came to 11 bases. The germline CDR1 and CDR2 sequences are SGHTA and FQGNSA. The CDR3 reads CASSAMAQNTEAFF. The CDR3 bases are TGTGCCAGCAGCGCAATGGCCCAGAACACTGAAGCTTTCTTT.

This sequence joins TRBV18 and TRBJ2-5; TRBD1 matches at 8 bases. The CDR3 is 15 amino acids. Germline V gene sequence: CDR1 KGHSH, CDR2 LQKENI. The ends lost 7 bases at V and 1 base at J; junction bases unmatched: 8. This chain's CDR3 is CASLTGTGVQETQYF. The CDR3 DNA follows: TGTGCCAGCTTAACGGGGACAGGTGTCCAAGAGACCCAGTACTTC.

This clone was counted only a few times. The rearrangement uses TRBV5-4 and TRBJ1-2, with TRBD1 matching 10 bases. Germline V CDR1 and CDR2: SGHNT, YYREEE (reference sequence). The ends lost 6 bases at V and 3 bases at J; junction bases unmatched: 5. The CDR3 has 14 amino acids. CDR3 sequence (DNA): TGTGCCAGCACCCCCGGGACAGGGGACTATGGCTACACCTTC. It specifies CASTPGTGDYGYTF.

The rearrangement uses TRBV4-2 and TRBJ1-5; 7 bases line up with TRBD1. Germline V lookup: CDR1 LGHNA, CDR2 YNFKEQ. The V and J ends lost 5 bases and 5 bases, in that order; junction bases with no gene match: 9. The CDR3 has 15 residues. CDR3 coding DNA: TGTGCCAGCAGCAGGCAGGGGGTGCCGGATCAGCCCCAGCATTTT. Amino acid sequence: CASSRQGVPDQPQHF.

This clone was counted once. The rearrangement uses TRBV5-1 and TRBJ2-1, with 9 bases aligning to TRBD2. Germline values: CDR1 SGHRS, CDR2 YFSETQ. The CDR3 is made up of 15 amino acids. Germline trimming cut 2 bases from V and 10 bases from J; bases unmatched to any gene: 10. CDR3 nucleotide sequence: TGCGCCAGCAGCTTAGACGCGGGGGGGATTGCGGAGCAGTTCTTC. The encoded protein is CASSLDAGGIAEQFF.

The gene calls are TRBV9 and TRBJ2-7; 7 positions agree with TRBD2. CDR1 SGDLS and CDR2 YYNGEE come from the germline V gene. Trimming at V came to 5 bases and at J to 6 bases, leaving 11 bases not matched to a gene. There are 14 residues in the CDR3. CDR3 region: CASSIGEGFREQYF. In nucleotides, the CDR3 is TGTGCCAGCAGTATCGGGGAGGGATTCCGCGAGCAGTACTTC.

The chain carries TRBV19 and TRBJ1-1; D is perhaps TRBD1 (5 bases). V was trimmed by 1 base and J by 1 base, leaving 10 bases between them. The CDR3 runs 15 residues. CDR1 is LNHDA and CDR2 is SQIVND in the germline V gene (reference sequence). The CDR3 reads CASSIAVGGNTEAFF. The CDR3 nucleotides are TGTGCCAGTAGTATAGCGGTGGGGGGGAACACTGAAGCTTTCTTT.

This sequence joins TRBV7-3 and TRBJ2-5; D may be TRBD2 (7 bases). The V and J ends lost 1 base and 3 bases respectively, with 12 bases between them. The germline V gene encodes CDR1 SGHTA and CDR2 FQGTGA. The CDR3 sequence is 15 residues long. CDR3: CASSLNAGAEETQYF. In nucleotides, the CDR3 is TGTGCCAGCAGCTTAAATGCGGGGGCGGAAGAGACCCAGTACTTC.

This chain connects TRBV10-3 to TRBJ1-2; D not resolved. Trimming left V 0 bases short and J 8 bases short, with 7 bases between. The length of the CDR3 is 12 residues. Looked up from germline, CDR1 is ENHRY and CDR2 is SYGVKD. The CDR3 DNA reads TGTGCCATCAGTGAGTCGAGGGTGGGCTACACCTTC. This gives the protein CAISESRVGYTF.

A single count supports this clone. The V gene is TRBV2, the J gene TRBJ2-3, with 7 bases fitting TRBD2. The CDR3 contains 15 residues. Germline-derived CDR1 and CDR2 are SNHLY and FYNNEI. After removal of 5 bases from V and 2 bases from J, the junction contained 7 bases not matched to a gene. The CDR3 region has the DNA TGTGCCAGCAGTATGAGCGGGGCTCCCACAGATACGCAGTATTTT. Protein product: CASSMSGAPTDTQYF.

This chain connects TRBV5-4 to TRBJ2-7, with 9 nucleotides matching TRBD1. Germline loops: CDR1 SGHNT, CDR2 YYREEE (reference sequence). Trimming at V came to 2 bases and at J to 3 bases, leaving 9 bases not matched to a gene. The CDR3 sequence is 16 residues long. CDR3 nucleotides: TGTGCCAGCAGCTTCAATCTACCGGGACAGGGCTACGAGCAGTACTTC. Protein product: CASSFNLPGQGYEQYF.

Only one count was recorded for this clone. The chain couples TRBV7-8 to TRBJ2-7; 9 bases align to TRBD2. CDR1 is SGHVS and CDR2 is FQNEAQ in the germline V gene. The CDR3 is 14 amino acids. Trimming at V came to 1 base and at J to 6 bases, leaving 4 bases not matched to a gene. The chain's CDR3 is CASSLGGLAIEQYF. In nucleotides, the CDR3 is TGTGCCAGCAGCTTAGGGGGACTAGCTATCGAGCAGTACTTC.

This chain connects TRBV30 to TRBJ2-5; D uncertain. The CDR3 runs 13 residues. CDR1 GTSNPN and CDR2 SVGIG come from the germline V gene (reference sequence). Trimming took 5 bases from V and 4 from J, leaving 14 bases between them. For the CDR3, the DNA is TGTGCCTGGGACCCCGGGTCGGGAGAGACCCAGTACTTC. As protein: CAWDPGSGETQYF.